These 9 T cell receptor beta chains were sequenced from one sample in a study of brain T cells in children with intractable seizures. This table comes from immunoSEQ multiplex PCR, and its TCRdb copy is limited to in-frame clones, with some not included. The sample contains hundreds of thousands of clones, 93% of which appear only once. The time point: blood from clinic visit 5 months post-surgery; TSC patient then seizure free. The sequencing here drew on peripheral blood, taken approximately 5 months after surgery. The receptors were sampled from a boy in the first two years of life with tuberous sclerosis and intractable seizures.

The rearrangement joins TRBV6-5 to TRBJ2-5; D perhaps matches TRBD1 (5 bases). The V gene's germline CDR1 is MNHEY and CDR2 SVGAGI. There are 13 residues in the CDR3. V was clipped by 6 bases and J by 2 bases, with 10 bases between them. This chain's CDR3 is CASRRTHQETQYF. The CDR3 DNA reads TGTGCCAGCAGAAGGACACATCAAGAGACCCAGTACTTC.

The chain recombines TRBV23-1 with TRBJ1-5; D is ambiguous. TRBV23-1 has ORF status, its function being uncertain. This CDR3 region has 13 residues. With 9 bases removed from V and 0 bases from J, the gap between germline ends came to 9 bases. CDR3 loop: CARPRNSNQPQHF. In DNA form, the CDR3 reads TGCGCCAGACCGCGTAATAGCAATCAGCCCCAGCATTTT.

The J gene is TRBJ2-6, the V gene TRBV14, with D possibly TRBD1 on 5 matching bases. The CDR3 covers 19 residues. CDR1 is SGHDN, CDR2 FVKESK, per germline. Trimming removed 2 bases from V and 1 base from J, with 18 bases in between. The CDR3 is CASSQRQGDSRSGANVLTF. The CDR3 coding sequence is TGTGCCAGCAGCCAACGGCAGGGTGACTCTCGGTCTGGGGCCAACGTCCTGACTTTC.

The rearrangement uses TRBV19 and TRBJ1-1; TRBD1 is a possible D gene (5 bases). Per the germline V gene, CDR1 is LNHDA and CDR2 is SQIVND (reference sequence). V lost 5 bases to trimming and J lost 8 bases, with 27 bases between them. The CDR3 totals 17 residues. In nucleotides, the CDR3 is TGTGCCAGTAGTCGACCGTGGGGGGGTTCCAGACGAGTAGAAGCTTTCTTT. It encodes CASSRPWGGSRRVEAFF.

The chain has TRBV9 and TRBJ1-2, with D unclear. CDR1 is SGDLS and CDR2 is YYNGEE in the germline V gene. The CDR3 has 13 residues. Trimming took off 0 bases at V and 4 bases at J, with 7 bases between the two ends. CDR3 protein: CASSVGASYGYTF. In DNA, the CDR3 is TGTGCCAGCAGCGTAGGGGCAAGCTATGGCTACACCTTC. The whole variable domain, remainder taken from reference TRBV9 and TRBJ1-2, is DSGVTQTPKHLITATGQRVTLRCSPRSGDLSVYWYQQSLDQGLQFLIQYYNGEERAKGNILERFSAQQFPDLHSELNLSSLELGDSALYFCASSVGASYGYTFGSGTRLTVV.

The CDR3 bases are TGCGCCAGCAGCCCACTAGCGGGGGGCGAGCAGTACTTC. Protein sequence: CASSPLAGGEQYF. The chain carries TRBV4-1 and TRBJ2-7; 12 bases are shared with TRBD2. V was pared by 4 bases and J by 6 bases, with 1 base of the junction left unmatched. Germline lookup yields CDR1 MGHRA and CDR2 YSYEKL. The CDR3 loop spans 13 amino acids.

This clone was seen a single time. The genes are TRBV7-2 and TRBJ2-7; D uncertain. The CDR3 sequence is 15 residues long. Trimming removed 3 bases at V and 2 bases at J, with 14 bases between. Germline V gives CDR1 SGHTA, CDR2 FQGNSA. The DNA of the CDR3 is TGTGCCAGCAGCTTCTCGGGTGCTTATCCCTACGAGCAGTACTTC. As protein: CASSFSGAYPYEQYF.

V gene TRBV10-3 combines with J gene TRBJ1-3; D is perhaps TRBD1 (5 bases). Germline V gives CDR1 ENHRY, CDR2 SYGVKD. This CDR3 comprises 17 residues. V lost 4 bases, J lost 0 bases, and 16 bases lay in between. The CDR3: CAISGDRGLVSGNTIYF. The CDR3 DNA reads TGTGCCATCAGTGGGGATCGGGGCCTGGTCTCTGGAAACACCATATATTTT.

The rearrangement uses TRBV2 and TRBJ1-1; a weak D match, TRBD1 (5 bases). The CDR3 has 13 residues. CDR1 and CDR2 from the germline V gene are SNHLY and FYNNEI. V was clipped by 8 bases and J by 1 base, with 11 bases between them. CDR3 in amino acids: CASGIQGNTEAFF. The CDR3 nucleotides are TGTGCCAGCGGTATTCAGGGGAACACTGAAGCTTTCTTT.